This TCR beta chain came from a study of prognosis after radiotherapy for stage I lung cancer. Study-wide context: The study delivered radiotherapy as SBRT in 3 to 5 fractions, with a biologically effective dose of at least 100 Gy. Overall study findings and caveats: Patients' TRBV and TRBJ gene usage reportedly differed by presence or absence of metastases.

TCR beta CDR3 amplification from genomic DNA was performed by two-round multiplex PCR. The first PCR round targeted every TRBV and TRBJ gene with specific primers. Via MiXCR, TCRdb re-called the multiplex PCR reads, giving one row per CDR3 protein. The table shows 30,000 to 35,000 distinct CDR3 sequences, with about 34% occurring only once. In its sample, this clonotype was seen many times. Its antigen is currently unknown. The CDR3 contains 16 residues. Germline V lookup: CDR1 MGHRA, CDR2 YSYEKL. Trimming cost V 1 base and J 5 bases, with 17 bases left between them. This clonotype was sampled from a donor older than 45 with non-small cell lung cancer. The genes are TRBV4-1 and TRBJ1-2; D is possibly TRBD1 (5 bases). The material was PBMCs, obtained before or after stereotactic body radiation therapy (not recorded which). As DNA, the CDR3 is TGCGCCAGCAGCCAAGTCGTCGAGACAGAAGGGTATGGCTACACCTTC. This gives the protein CASSQVVETEGYGYTF.